The following is a TCR beta chain sequence with its context. Profiling relied on immunoSEQ multiplex PCR, and the TCRdb table lists in-frame clones only, not all of them. Of 130,000 to 150,000 clones listed, roughly nine tenths were seen once; the top ten hold 1.9%. Trimming removed 7 bases at V and 5 bases at J, with 12 bases between. Looked up from germline, CDR1 is LGHNT and CDR2 is FRNRAP. This CDR3 is 14 amino acids long. The entry originates in a study of T cell responses to AZD1222 COVID-19 vaccine. Sequences were derived from peripheral blood, sampled on day 0 of AZD1222 vaccination. The V and J genes are TRBV12-5 and TRBJ1-6, with a possible D match to TRBD1 (5 bases). This clonotype was obtained from an adult in good health. The CDR3 loop is CASATGTDNSPLHF. The CDR3 coding sequence is TGTGCTAGTGCCACCGGGACTGATAATTCACCCCTCCACTTT.